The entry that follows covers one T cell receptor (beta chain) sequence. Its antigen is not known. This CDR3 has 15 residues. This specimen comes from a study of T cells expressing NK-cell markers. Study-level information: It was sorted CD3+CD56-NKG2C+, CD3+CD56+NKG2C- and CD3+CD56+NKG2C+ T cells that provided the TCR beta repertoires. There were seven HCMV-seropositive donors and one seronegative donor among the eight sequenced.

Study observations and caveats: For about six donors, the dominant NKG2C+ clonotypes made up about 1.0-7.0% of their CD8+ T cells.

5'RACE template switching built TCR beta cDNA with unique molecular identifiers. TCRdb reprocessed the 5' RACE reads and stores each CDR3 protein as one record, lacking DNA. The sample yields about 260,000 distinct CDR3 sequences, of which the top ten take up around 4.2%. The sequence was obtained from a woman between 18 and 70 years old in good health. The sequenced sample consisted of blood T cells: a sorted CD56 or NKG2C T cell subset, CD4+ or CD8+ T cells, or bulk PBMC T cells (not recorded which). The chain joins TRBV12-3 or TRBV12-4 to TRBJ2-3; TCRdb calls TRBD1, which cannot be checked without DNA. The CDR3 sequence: CASSTRQGRVDTQYF.